One sample yielded the 8 T cell receptor beta chains listed below, sequenced in a study of control samples from healthy donors and cancer patients (dated by TCRdb to 2020 to 2022). Library creation used the immunoSEQ multiplex PCR assay. TCRdb re-hosts the immuneACCESS table, in-frame sequences only. Its copies lack some clones; in the studies checked, an unresolved V gene accounts for under half of them, and the cause for the rest is not known. The sample contains some 220,000 clones, over 90% of them found a single time. Jointly, the top ten make up about 1.6% of the sample. Sequences were obtained from blood. All receptors derive from a man in his fifties in good health.

The chain links TRBV27 to TRBJ1-2; D remains unclear. Germline V CDR1 and CDR2: MNHEY, SMNVEV (reference sequence). The CDR3 consists of 15 residues. V lost 6 bases, J lost 4 bases, and 18 bases lay in between. The DNA of the CDR3 is TGTGCCAGCAGCCCTGACCGGAAAGAGGTCTATGGCTACACCTTC. Amino acids: CASSPDRKEVYGYTF.

The chain uses TRBV3-1 (or the pseudogene TRBV3-2) and TRBJ2-5; D unresolved. Germline values: CDR1 LGHDT, CDR2 YNNKEL (reference sequence). Trimming left V 11 bases short and J 0 bases short, with 13 bases between. CDR3 size: 13 residues. The CDR3 nucleotides are TGTGCCGCTAGGGATCAGAACCAAGAGACCCAGTACTTC. Its translation: CAARDQNQETQYF.

This chain links TRBV30 with TRBJ1-3; 7 nucleotides agree with TRBD1. J gave up 6 bases and V 8 bases, and 13 bases lay outside the gene matches. The CDR3 loop spans 14 amino acids. The germline V gene has CDR1 GTSNPN and CDR2 SVGIG (reference sequence). DNA of the CDR3: TGTGCCCTCATCCGGGACAGAATCTTAAACACCATATATTTT. Its protein is CALIRDRILNTIYF.

The chain joins TRBV19 to TRBJ2-5, with D uncertain. V lost 2 bases and J 4 bases, leaving 14 bases between the germline ends. Looked up from germline, CDR1 is LNHDA and CDR2 is SQIVND (reference sequence). The CDR3 has 15 amino acids. CDR3 residues: CASSIPNRHRETQYF. The CDR3 DNA is TGTGCCAGTAGTATACCGAATCGCCATAGAGAGACCCAGTACTTC.

This chain connects TRBV29-1 to TRBJ1-2; 10 positions agree with TRBD1. This CDR3 spans 13 amino acids. The V gene's germline CDR1 is SQVTM and CDR2 ANQGSEA. Trimming cost V 8 bases and J 3 bases; bases outside gene matches: 6. CDR3 sequence reads: CSIRDRGDYGYTF. The DNA for the CDR3 is TGCAGCATCCGGGACAGGGGAGACTATGGCTACACCTTC.

The V gene is TRBV2, the J gene TRBJ2-5; no clear D. From germline, CDR1 is SNHLY and CDR2 FYNNEI. The CDR3 extends over 14 amino acids. The V gene lost 2 bases and the J gene lost 0 bases, with 7 bases spanning the gap. CDR3 in amino acids: CASSEIVYQETQYF. CDR3 DNA: TGTGCCAGCAGTGAAATAGTGTACCAAGAGACCCAGTACTTC.

This chain joins TRBV21-1 and TRBJ2-7; the D segment call TRBD2 is taken from the table without a DNA check. TRBV21-1 is a documented pseudogene. The CDR3 has 22 residues. Here the CDR3 reads CASSKETTARVLAGGASYEQYF. The CDR3 DNA reads as TGTGCCAGCAGCAAAGAGACGACAGCCCGGGTGCTAGCGGGCGGGGCTAGCTACGAGCAGTACTTC.

The chain joins TRBV7-9 to TRBJ1-2; D gene unclear. Germline CDR1 SEHNR, CDR2 FQNEAQ (reference sequence). V dropped 2 bases and J dropped 5 bases, with 9 bases sitting between them. The CDR3 is made up of 13 amino acids. Here the CDR3 DNA reads TGTGCCAGCAGCTTAAGCGGGGAATATGGCTACACCTTC. Its translation: CASSLSGEYGYTF.